This passage covers 6 T cell receptor beta chains from one sample sequenced in a study of immune evolution from preneoplasia to lung adenocarcinoma. Assay used: immunoSEQ multiplex PCR; TCRdb lists only in-frame clones, some missing. The data show 6,600 or so clones, with more than 80% seen just once and under 5% held by the top ten. Sequenced sample: FFPE invasive lung adenocarcinoma tissue. The receptors originated from a person between 50 and 69 years old with lung adenocarcinoma.

This chain joins TRBV6-1 and TRBJ1-5; D possibly corresponds to TRBD1 (5 bases). The CDR3 has 14 residues. V was trimmed by 8 bases and J by 7 bases, leaving 18 bases between them. CDR1 is MNHNS, CDR2 SASEGT, per germline. In nucleotides, the CDR3 is TGTGCCAGCTCAACAGGCGACGGAATACAGCCCCAGCATTTT. As protein: CASSTGDGIQPQHF.

The V and J genes are TRBV6-5 and TRBJ2-1; 11 bases align to TRBD2. V dropped 5 bases and J dropped 4; count of bases not matched to a gene: 4. Germline-derived CDR1 and CDR2 are MNHEY and SVGAGI. This CDR3 region has 15 residues. CDR3 amino acids: CASSRGTSGYNEQFF. The DNA of the CDR3 is TGTGCCAGCAGTCGCGGGACTAGCGGATACAATGAGCAGTTCTTC.

The J gene is TRBJ1-2, the V gene TRBV30, with D tentatively TRBD1 (5 bases). Trimming stripped 2 bases from V and 0 bases from J, with 25 bases between. The CDR3 is 19 residues long. Germline lookup yields CDR1 GTSNPN and CDR2 SVGIG (reference sequence). The CDR3 sequence is CAWSSVSGLAVVANYGYTF. DNA for the CDR3: TGTGCCTGGAGTTCCGTCTCGGGACTAGCGGTCGTCGCTAACTATGGCTACACCTTC.

J is TRBJ2-7 and V is TRBV30; D might be TRBD1 (5 bases). V was shortened by 0 bases and J by 2 bases, with 11 bases between the two germline ends. The length of the CDR3 is 14 residues. Germline CDR1 GTSNPN, CDR2 SVGIG (reference sequence). For the CDR3, the DNA is TGTGCCTGGAGTGTACCCAGGGAACCCTACGAGCAGTACTTC. Translated: CAWSVPREPYEQYF. Together with reference TRBV30 and TRBJ2-7, the CDR3 gives the full variable domain: SQTIHQWPATLVQPVGSPLSLECTVEGTSNPNLYWYRQAAGRGLQLLFYSVGIGQISSEVPQNLSASRPQDRQFILSSKKLLLSDSGFYLCAWSVPREPYEQYFGPGTRLTVT.

J is TRBJ1-4 and V is TRBV30; D not certain. Germline CDR1 GTSNPN, CDR2 SVGIG (reference sequence). CDR3 length: 15 residues. Trimming pared 4 bases from V and 0 bases from J, leaving 12 bases between. The CDR3 DNA reads as TGTGCCTGGAAACCGCTCGGCGCAACTAATGAAAAACTGTTTTTT. Translated: CAWKPLGATNEKLFF.

V gene TRBV2 combines with J gene TRBJ2-5; 15 bases are shared with TRBD2. Unmatched junction bases numbered 6, after V lost 5 bases and J lost 5 bases. This CDR3 is 16 amino acids long. CDR1 is SNHLY and CDR2 is FYNNEI in the germline V gene. CDR3 in amino acids: CASSSGLAGGGETQYF. Here the CDR3 DNA reads TGTGCCAGCAGTTCGGGACTAGCGGGAGGTGGGGAGACCCAGTACTTC.